The 14 T cell receptor beta chains below all came from one sample that was sequenced in a study of blood T cell repertoires in COVID-19. Assay: immunoSEQ multiplex PCR; the TCRdb copy retains only in-frame clones and omits some. The data contain 250,000 or so clones, around 90% of them singletons. Sequenced material: peripheral blood. These receptors were obtained from a woman in her thirties or forties who had recovered from COVID-19.

This clone is a singleton in its sample. The CDR3 region is CASSMGDRAGTEAFF. In DNA, the CDR3 is TGTGCCAGTAGTATGGGGGACAGGGCGGGCACTGAAGCTTTCTTT. V and J are TRBV19 and TRBJ1-1; 9 bases are a match to TRBD1. This CDR3 has 15 residues. Germline trimming cut 3 bases from V and 4 bases from J; bases unmatched to any gene: 6. Germline V lookup: CDR1 LNHDA, CDR2 SQIVND (reference sequence). Looking up the rest from reference TRBV19 and TRBJ1-1 gives the full variable domain: DGGITQSPKYLFRKEGQNVTLSCEQNLNHDAMYWYRQDPGQGLRLIYYSQIVNDFQKGDIAEGYSVSREKKESFPLTVTSAQKNPTAFYLCASSMGDRAGTEAFFGQGTRLTVV.

Only one count was recorded for this clone. V usage is TRBV7-2 and J usage is TRBJ2-2; a weak D match, TRBD2 (5 bases). Trimming removed 7 bases from V and 3 bases from J, with 9 bases in between. CDR1 is SGHTA, CDR2 FQGNSA, per germline. There are 13 residues in the CDR3. CDR3 bases: TGTGCCAGCACCCCGGGGTACACCGGGGAGCTGTTTTTT. Its protein is CASTPGYTGELFF.

This chain connects TRBV18 to TRBJ1-2; 12 bases are a match to TRBD1. The CDR3 contains 19 residues. V shed 4 bases, J shed 0 bases, and the junction held 12 bases outside the gene matches. CDR1 is KGHSH, CDR2 LQKENI, per germline. The CDR3 coding sequence is TGTGCCAGCTCACAGGGACAGGGGGCGACCCCGGCCCCTAACTATGGCTACACCTTC. Translation: CASSQGQGATPAPNYGYTF.

This clone was seen many times. This chain uses TRBV15 with TRBJ1-1; D is undetermined. With 0 bases removed from V and 4 bases from J, the gap between germline ends came to 9 bases. Germline-derived CDR1 and CDR2 are LNHNV and YYDKDF (reference sequence). The CDR3 is made up of 14 amino acids. The CDR3 DNA reads as TGTGCCACCAGCAGAGACCACGCGGGCACTGAAGCTTTCTTT. Translating it yields CATSRDHAGTEAFF.

The genes are TRBV18 and TRBJ2-1; 14 positions agree with TRBD2. There are 17 residues in the CDR3. V gave up 0 bases and J gave up 5 bases; unmatched junction bases: 3. The germline V gene has CDR1 KGHSH and CDR2 LQKENI. CDR3 protein: CASSPPRLAGGNNEQFF. The CDR3 DNA follows: TGTGCCAGCTCACCACCCCGACTAGCGGGAGGGAACAATGAGCAGTTCTTC.

The J gene is TRBJ2-7, the V gene TRBV6-2 or TRBV6-3; D unclear. The CDR3 totals 12 residues. Trimming stripped 6 bases from V and 3 bases from J, with 9 bases between. The V gene's germline CDR1 is MNHEY and CDR2 SVGEGT. In nucleotides, the CDR3 is TGTGCCAGCAGCCAAGAACTCTACGAGCAGTACTTC. As protein: CASSQELYEQYF.

J is TRBJ2-6 and V is TRBV7-2, with TRBD1 identical over 10 bases. The junction had 7 bases not matched to a gene; V was cut back by 5 bases and J by 0 bases. Germline V CDR1 and CDR2: SGHTA, FQGNSA. This CDR3 has 18 amino acids. CDR3 nucleotide sequence: TGTGCCAGCAGCCCCCTGGACAGGGGGAGCTCTGGGGCCAACGTCCTGACTTTC. Translation: CASSPLDRGSSGANVLTF.

V gene TRBV6-1 combines with J gene TRBJ1-4; no definite D call. Germline V gene sequence: CDR1 MNHNS, CDR2 SASEGT. The CDR3 loop spans 14 amino acids. Trimming stripped 0 bases from V and 8 bases from J, with 10 bases between. The CDR3 nucleotides are TGTGCCAGCAGTGAAGCTCGGAGGAGGGAAAAACTGTTTTTT. This codes for CASSEARRREKLFF.

The chain couples TRBV2 to TRBJ1-2; TRBD1 is a possible D gene (5 bases). V dropped 2 bases and J dropped 4 bases, with 23 bases sitting between them. Germline lookup yields CDR1 SNHLY and CDR2 FYNNEI. There are 18 residues in the CDR3. The CDR3 protein is CASSELLRTSPRTYGYTF. The CDR3 DNA reads as TGTGCCAGCAGTGAACTGCTGCGGACATCACCACGGACCTATGGCTACACCTTC. The full variable domain, completed using reference TRBV2 and TRBJ1-2, is EPEVTQTPSHQVTQMGQEVILRCVPISNHLYFYWYRQILGQKVEFLVSFYNNEISEKSEIFDDQFSVERPDGSNFTLKIRSTKLEDSAMYFCASSELLRTSPRTYGYTFGSGTRLTVV.

V is TRBV6-6 and J is TRBJ1-2; 8 bases map to TRBD1. The CDR3 consists of 16 residues. The V segment lost 5 bases and the J segment 7 bases; nucleotides outside the gene matches: 15. Germline lookup yields CDR1 MNHNY and CDR2 SVGAGI (reference sequence). In DNA form, the CDR3 reads TGTGCCAGCAGTATAACAGGGGGAAGGGGCCCTGGTGGCTACACCTTC. Its protein is CASSITGGRGPGGYTF.

The rearrangement links TRBV6-5 to TRBJ1-2; maybe TRBD1 (5 bases). Germline V gene lookup returns CDR1 MNHEY and CDR2 SVGAGI. The CDR3 length is 12 residues. The V and J ends lost 8 bases and 8 bases respectively, with 15 bases between them. The CDR3: CASRGGWGGYTF. The CDR3 DNA is TGTGCCAGCCGGGGGGGATGGGGCGGCTACACCTTC.

To note about this clone: The same CDR3 also results from other DNA sequences found in this sample. The chain employs TRBV4-3 and TRBJ2-5; 7 nucleotides align to TRBD2. The CDR3 extends over 13 amino acids. V trimming: 0 bases; J trimming: 5 bases; junction bases outside the gene matches: 0. Germline V lookup: CDR1 LGHNA, CDR2 YSLEER. CDR3: CASSQDGGETQYF. The CDR3 nucleotides read TGCGCCAGCAGCCAAGACGGGGGGGAGACCCAGTACTTC.

The rearrangement uses TRBV6-5 and TRBJ1-2; D not resolved. The CDR3 spans 12 residues. V lost 6 bases to trimming and J lost 2 bases, with 7 bases between them. Germline CDR1 reads MNHEY; CDR2 reads SVGAGI. The CDR3 loop is CASRTGNYGYTF. DNA of the CDR3: TGTGCCAGCAGGACGGGAAACTATGGCTACACCTTC.

This chain links TRBV7-9 with TRBJ2-1; 8 bases fit TRBD2. Germline lookup yields CDR1 SEHNR and CDR2 FQNEAQ (reference sequence). There are 16 residues in the CDR3. V shed 1 base, J shed 2 bases, and the junction held 4 bases outside the gene matches. CDR3 loop: CASSLGWREAYNEQFF. CDR3 in DNA: TGTGCCAGCAGCTTAGGTTGGCGGGAGGCCTACAATGAGCAGTTCTTC.